Each of the 17 T cell receptor beta chains below was sequenced from the same sample in a study of blood T cell repertoires in COVID-19. TCRdb keeps only in-frame clones here, not all; method: immunoSEQ multiplex PCR. This table has hundreds of thousands of clones, about nine tenths appearing once. The sequenced material came from peripheral blood. These receptors came from a man in his forties with acute or convalescent COVID-19.

The chain carries TRBV5-1 and TRBJ2-5; the match to TRBD1 covers 9 bases. Looked up from germline, CDR1 is SGHRS and CDR2 is YFSETQ. The CDR3 contains 15 residues. V shed 5 bases and J 5 bases; nucleotides not matched to a gene: 10. The CDR3 reads CASRITGTGMETQYF. DNA for the CDR3: TGCGCCAGCAGAATAACCGGGACAGGGATGGAGACCCAGTACTTC.

The V and J genes are TRBV6-4 and TRBJ1-2; D ambiguous. Per the germline V gene, CDR1 is MRHNA and CDR2 is SNTAGT. The CDR3 contains 15 residues. Trimming took off 0 bases at V and 2 bases at J, with 10 bases between the two ends. In DNA, the CDR3 is TGTGCCAGCAGTGACTCATCATCCGCGAACTATGGCTACACCTTC. Its translation: CASSDSSSANYGYTF.

The V call is TRBV5-1, the J call TRBJ2-7; 9 nucleotides match TRBD1. The V gene's germline CDR1 is SGHRS and CDR2 YFSETQ. The CDR3 contains 18 residues. Trimming removed 0 bases from V and 3 bases from J; junction bases left unmatched: 13. The CDR3 sequence is CASSLVGTGRGSDYEQYF. DNA of the CDR3: TGCGCCAGCAGCTTGGTTGGGACAGGGAGGGGGTCAGACTACGAGCAGTACTTC. The full variable domain, its missing parts supplied by reference TRBV5-1 and TRBJ2-7, is KAGVTQTPRYLIKTRGQQVTLSCSPISGHRSVSWYQQTPGQGLQFLFEYFSETQRNKGNFPGRFSGRQFSNSRSEMNVSTLELGDSALYLCASSLVGTGRGSDYEQYFGPGTRLTVT.

The genes are TRBV19 and TRBJ2-7; possibly TRBD2 for D (6 bases). Germline V gives CDR1 LNHDA, CDR2 SQIVND (reference sequence). The V gene lost 5 bases and the J gene lost 3 bases, with 20 bases spanning the gap. The CDR3 is made up of 16 amino acids. As DNA, the CDR3 is TGTGCCAGTAGTTGGGGGGAAGTCTCAGAGGGCTACGAGCAGTACTTC. Translated, it gives CASSWGEVSEGYEQYF.

The chain couples TRBV7-2 to TRBJ2-1; possible D gene TRBD1, 5 bases. This CDR3 is built from 14 residues. Germline V gives CDR1 SGHTA, CDR2 FQGNSA. The V end lost 4 bases, the J end lost 7 bases, and 14 bases lay between the germline ends. The CDR3 DNA is TGTGCCAGCAGCTCGGGCCAAGGGGCGAATGAGCAGTTCTTC. It translates to CASSSGQGANEQFF.

The chain joins TRBV9 to TRBJ2-1; 10 bases are shared with TRBD2. With V trimmed by 0 bases and J by 2 bases, 11 bases remained unmatched. CDR1 is SGDLS, CDR2 YYNGEE, per germline. The CDR3 extends over 19 amino acids. The CDR3 is CASSVEPYLSGRAYNEQFF. CDR3 bases: TGTGCCAGCAGCGTAGAACCCTACCTGAGCGGGAGGGCCTACAATGAGCAGTTCTTC. Full variable domain (remainder filled in from reference TRBV9 and TRBJ2-1): DSGVTQTPKHLITATGQRVTLRCSPRSGDLSVYWYQQSLDQGLQFLIQYYNGEERAKGNILERFSAQQFPDLHSELNLSSLELGDSALYFCASSVEPYLSGRAYNEQFFGPGTRLTVL.

This chain connects TRBV27 to TRBJ1-5; D gene ambiguous. V was cut by 2 bases and J by 0 bases, with 5 bases left in between. Germline assignment: CDR1 MNHEY and CDR2 SMNVEV (reference sequence). The CDR3 sequence is 14 residues long. CDR3 residues: CASSLGPSNQPQHF. The DNA for the CDR3 is TGTGCCAGCAGTTTAGGGCCTAGCAATCAGCCCCAGCATTTT.

The V and J genes are TRBV10-2 and TRBJ1-4; D remains ambiguous. Deletions cut 2 bases from V and 8 bases from J, with 18 bases between. The germline V gene has CDR1 WSHSY and CDR2 SAAADI. CDR3 length equals 16 residues. CDR3 loop: CASSESTRVASEKLFF. In DNA form, the CDR3 reads TGCGCCAGCAGTGAGAGTACTAGAGTAGCTTCCGAAAAACTGTTTTTT.

This clone has just a few counts. The chain joins TRBV6-5 to TRBJ2-7, with D tentatively TRBD1 (6 bases). The CDR3 is 13 residues long. Trimming left V 3 bases short and J 2 bases short, with 8 bases between. Germline V gene sequence: CDR1 MNHEY, CDR2 SVGAGI. The CDR3 region has the DNA TGTGCCAGCAGTTATCGGACAGCCTACGAGCAGTACTTC. Protein: CASSYRTAYEQYF.

The V gene is TRBV7-2, the J gene TRBJ2-1, with 7 bases lining up with TRBD1. This CDR3 is built from 14 residues. The germline gives CDR1 SGHTA, CDR2 FQGNSA. After removal of 4 bases from V and 6 bases from J, the junction contained 6 bases not matched to a gene. CDR3 DNA: TGTGCCAGCAGCTACGGGACAGCTTTCAATGAGCAGTTCTTC. Translation: CASSYGTAFNEQFF.

This clone occurred once. The CDR3 DNA reads TGTGCCAGCAGCTTAAAACTAGATCTCGCCAATGAGCAGTTCTTC. It yields the protein CASSLKLDLANEQFF. The chain couples TRBV7-2 to TRBJ2-1; D is possibly TRBD2 (5 bases). V was pared by 2 bases and J by 6 bases, with 14 bases between. This CDR3 has 15 residues. The germline V gene has CDR1 SGHTA and CDR2 FQGNSA.

A note on this clone: A read error may explain this, as a much larger clone is one base away. J is TRBJ1-1 and V is TRBV11-2; TRBD1 matches 7 bases. This CDR3 comprises 13 residues. The germline V gene encodes CDR1 SGHAT and CDR2 FQNNGV. J gave up 3 bases and V 5 bases, and 3 bases lay outside the gene matches. The CDR3 DNA sequence: TGTGCCAGCAGCCTACAGGGGTACACTGAAGCTTTCTTT. Protein product: CASSLQGYTEAFF.

V and J are TRBV5-6 and TRBJ2-2; 11 nucleotides agree with TRBD2. CDR1 SGHDT and CDR2 YYEEEE come from the germline V gene. V was clipped by 4 bases and J by 4 bases; unmatched bases: 6. CDR3 length: 16 residues. CDR3 coding DNA: TGTGCCAGCAGCCTAAGACTAGCGGGGATCACCGGGGAGCTGTTTTTT. Translated: CASSLRLAGITGELFF.

This chain joins TRBV5-6 and TRBJ2-7, with 9 bases that match TRBD2. Germline V CDR1 and CDR2: SGHDT, YYEEEE. V gave up 4 bases and J gave up 3 bases; unmatched junction bases: 8. The CDR3 is 15 residues long. CDR3 sequence: CASSPRLAELYEQYF. The CDR3 DNA is TGTGCCAGCAGCCCAAGACTAGCGGAACTCTACGAGCAGTACTTC.

The sample holds one count of this clone. The V gene is TRBV19, the J gene TRBJ2-2; tentatively, D is TRBD2 (6 bases). Trimming took 3 bases from V and 1 from J, leaving 12 bases between them. The CDR3 is 16 amino acids. The germline CDR1 and CDR2 sequences are LNHDA and SQIVND (reference sequence). CDR3 loop: CASSMVASVNTGELFF. The CDR3 DNA reads as TGTGCCAGTAGTATGGTAGCTAGCGTGAACACCGGGGAGCTGTTTTTT.

V and J are TRBV6-5 and TRBJ2-7, with a weak D call TRBD1 (6 bases). CDR1 is MNHEY and CDR2 is SVGAGI in the germline V gene. The length of the CDR3 is 16 residues. V gave up 0 bases and J gave up 0 bases, with 12 bases separating them. In nucleotides, the CDR3 is TGTGCCAGCAGTTACTCCGGGACAAGGAGCTCCTACGAGCAGTACTTC. Protein product: CASSYSGTRSSYEQYF.

The V and J genes are TRBV6-5 and TRBJ1-1, with a tentative D call TRBD1 (5 bases). Trimming pared 8 bases from V and 2 bases from J, leaving 18 bases between. The CDR3 length is 15 residues. CDR1 is MNHEY, CDR2 SVGAGI, per germline. CDR3 region: CASGRGAGGNTEAFF. CDR3 sequence (DNA): TGTGCCAGCGGACGTGGGGCGGGAGGTAACACTGAAGCTTTCTTT.